This record covers a single TCR beta chain. The data stem from a study of T cell responses to AZD1222 COVID-19 vaccine. CDR3 size: 15 residues. Germline loops: CDR1 SNHLY, CDR2 FYNNEI. V trimming: 6 bases; J trimming: 7 bases; junction bases outside the gene matches: 13. Here immunoSEQ multiplex PCR was the method, and the copy in TCRdb shows in-frame clones only, minus some. The sample lists 73,000 or so clones, 75% to 85% occurring once. This TCR was recovered from an adult in good health. The chain carries TRBV2 and TRBJ2-7; 9 bases fit TRBD2. The specimen was peripheral blood, collected on day 0 of AZD1222 vaccination. The CDR3 protein is CASRAQRGAGVEQYF. In DNA, the CDR3 is TGTGCCAGCAGGGCCCAGCGGGGGGCCGGGGTAGAGCAGTACTTC. Full variable domain (rest looked up from reference TRBV2 and TRBJ2-7): EPEVTQTPSHQVTQMGQEVILRCVPISNHLYFYWYRQILGQKVEFLVSFYNNEISEKSEIFDDQFSVERPDGSNFTLKIRSTKLEDSAMYFCASRAQRGAGVEQYFGPGTRLTVT.